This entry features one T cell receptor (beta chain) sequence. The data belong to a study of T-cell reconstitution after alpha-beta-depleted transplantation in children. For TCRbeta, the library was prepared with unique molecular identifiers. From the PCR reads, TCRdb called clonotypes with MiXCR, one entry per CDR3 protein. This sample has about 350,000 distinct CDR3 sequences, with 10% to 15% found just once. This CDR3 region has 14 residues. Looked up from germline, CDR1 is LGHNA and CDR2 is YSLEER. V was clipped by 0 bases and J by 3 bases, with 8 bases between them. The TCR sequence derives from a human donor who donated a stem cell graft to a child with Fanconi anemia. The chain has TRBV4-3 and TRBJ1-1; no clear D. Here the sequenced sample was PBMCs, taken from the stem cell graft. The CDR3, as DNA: TGCGCCAGCAGCCAAGATCTGTGGGACACTGAAGCTTTCTTT. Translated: CASSQDLWDTEAFF.